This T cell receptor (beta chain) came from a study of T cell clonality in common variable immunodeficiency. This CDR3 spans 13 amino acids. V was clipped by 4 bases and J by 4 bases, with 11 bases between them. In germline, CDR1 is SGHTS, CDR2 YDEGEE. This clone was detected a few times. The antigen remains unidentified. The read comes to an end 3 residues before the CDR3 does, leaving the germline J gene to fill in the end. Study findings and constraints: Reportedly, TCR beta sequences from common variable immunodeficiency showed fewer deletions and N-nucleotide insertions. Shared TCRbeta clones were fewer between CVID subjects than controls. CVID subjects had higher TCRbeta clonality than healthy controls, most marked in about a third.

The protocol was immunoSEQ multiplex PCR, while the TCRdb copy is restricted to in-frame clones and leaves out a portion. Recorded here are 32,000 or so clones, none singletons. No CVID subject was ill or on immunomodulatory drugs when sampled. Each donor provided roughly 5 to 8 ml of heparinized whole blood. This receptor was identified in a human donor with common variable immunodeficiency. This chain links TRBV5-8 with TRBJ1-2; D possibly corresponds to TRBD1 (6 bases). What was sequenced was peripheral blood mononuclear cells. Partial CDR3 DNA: TGTGCCAGCAGCCGGACAGTAGGCTATGGC. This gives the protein CASSRTVGYG. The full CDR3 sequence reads CASSRTVGYGYTF.